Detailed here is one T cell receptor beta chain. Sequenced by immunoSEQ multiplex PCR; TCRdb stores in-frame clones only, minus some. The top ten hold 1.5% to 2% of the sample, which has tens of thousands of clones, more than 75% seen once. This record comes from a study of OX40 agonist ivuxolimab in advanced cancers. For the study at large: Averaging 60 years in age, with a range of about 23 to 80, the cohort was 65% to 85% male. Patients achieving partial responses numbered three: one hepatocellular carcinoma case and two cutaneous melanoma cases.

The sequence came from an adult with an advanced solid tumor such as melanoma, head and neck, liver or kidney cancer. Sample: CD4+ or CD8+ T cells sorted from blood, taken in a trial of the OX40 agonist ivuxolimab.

CDR3 DNA sequence: TGTGCCAGTAGGGGGAATTCGGAGGAGCAGTACTTC. Its protein product is CASRGNSEEQYF. The chain couples TRBV19 to TRBJ2-7; D remains unclear. The CDR3 length is 12 residues. The germline V gene has CDR1 LNHDA and CDR2 SQIVND (reference sequence). V shed 6 bases and J shed 7 bases, with 13 bases lying between them.